This paragraph covers one T cell receptor beta chain sequence. This sample is drawn from a study of neoadjuvant anti-PD-1 for oral cavity cancer. Profiled with immunoSEQ multiplex PCR; TCRdb holds only in-frame clones, not every one. The sample yields under 20,000 clones, around 72% seen once. CDR1 WSHSY and CDR2 SAAADI come from the germline V gene. The ends were cut back, 2 bases at V and 8 bases at J, with 4 bases in the middle. This CDR3 is 11 amino acids long. No culture or expansion preceded analysis of these blood cells. This TCR was sampled from a person between 40 and 85 years old with oral cavity squamous cell carcinoma. The chain is built from TRBV10-2 and TRBJ2-1; D call uncertain. The sample was PBMCs, taken before nivolumab (anti-PD-1) treatment. This chain's CDR3 is CASSEIDEQFF. In nucleotides, the CDR3 is TGCGCCAGCAGTGAGATTGATGAGCAGTTCTTC.